This T cell receptor (beta chain) was sequenced in a study of cytotoxic CD8 clonotypes in ibrutinib-treated CLL. Whole-study context: Around 25 partial and 2 complete responses; at median about 70 months, approximately 14 remitted, roughly twelve progressed. Per sample, productive templates averaged 255,043 and productive rearrangements averaged about 92,000. Overall study findings and caveats: Public clonotypes were rare and shrank or held steady on treatment.

Regarding this clone: What it binds is unknown.

The data were produced by immunoSEQ multiplex PCR, yet TCRdb's version contains in-frame clones alone and is incomplete. Here the sample spans 330,000 or so clones, about 64% being singletons. Germline V gene data show CDR1 as MNHEY and CDR2 as SVGAGI. Deletions cut 5 bases from V and 3 bases from J, with 8 bases between. The CDR3 extends over 13 amino acids. The sample consisted of PBMCs, taken after 36 months of ibrutinib treatment. The chain employs TRBV6-5 and TRBJ2-1, with D perhaps matching TRBD1 (6 bases). The source is a human donor with chronic lymphocytic leukemia. The DNA for the CDR3 is TGTGCCAGCAGTCAACAGGGCTACAATGAGCAGTTCTTC. Protein product: CASSQQGYNEQFF.